This T cell receptor beta chain was captured by sequencing in a study of regulatory T cells in long-lasting Graves disease. Findings and limits, study-wide: TRBV28 was favored in persistent disease, as were TRBJ1-2 and TRBJ2-5.

There are a few counts of this clonotype. The target antigen is unknown. This CDR3 has 14 amino acids. Germline values: CDR1 MNHEY, CDR2 SMNVEV (reference sequence). The ends were cut back, 0 bases at V and 6 bases at J, with 9 bases in the middle. With iRepertoire HTBI primers and Arm-PCR of CDR3 regions, TCR beta libraries were built. From the multiplex PCR reads, TCRdb called clonotypes with MiXCR, one entry per CDR3 protein. The sample shows about half a million distinct CDR3 sequences, approximately 12% of them seen only once. Time point described: newly diagnosed GD, antithyroid drugs for less than 3 months. Extracted RNA from PBMCs served as the source of the TCR library. In addition, the sample was reused for a study of T cells in Graves' hyperthyroidism and ophthalmopathy. That study reports: For Graves' hyperthyroidism to be stable, ophthalmopathy could not progress within 18 months.

The rearrangement joins TRBV27 to TRBJ1-5, with no clear D. Material: peripheral blood mononuclear cells (PBMCs), obtained at new diagnosis, from a patient treated with antithyroid drugs. This receptor was identified in a woman under 40 with Graves disease. For the CDR3, the DNA is TGTGCCAGCAGTTTATCAGGCCGACTTCAGCCCCAGCATTTT. It is translated as CASSLSGRLQPQHF.